Following are 14 T cell receptor beta chains from one sample sequenced in a study of vaccination effects on CD4 cells after COVID-19. Before sequencing, viral peptide pools were used by the ViraFEST assay to expand antigen-specific CD4+ T cells. Isolation of CD4+ T cells took place after less than twelve days of culture. All vaccine recipients tested negative for nucleocapsid antibodies and had never contracted SARS-CoV-2 infection. Antigen specificity for these receptors is unknown. Method: immunoSEQ multiplex PCR; TCRdb's copy keeps in-frame clones and lacks some. The sample has tens of thousands of clones, roughly four fifths seen once. The source material was CD4+ T cells from PBMCs cultured with SARS-CoV-2 spike peptides, sampled before COVID-19 vaccination. Source of these receptors: a human donor who received a COVID-19 vaccine.

The rearrangement links TRBV5-1 to TRBJ2-7, with D possibly being TRBD2 (5 bases). V lost 0 bases, J lost 0 bases, and 16 bases lay in between. The CDR3 covers 17 residues. Germline V gives CDR1 SGHRS, CDR2 YFSETQ. The CDR3 region has the DNA TGCGCCAGCAGCTTGGTATCTCTAGCACCGAGCTCCTACGAGCAGTACTTC. It yields the protein CASSLVSLAPSSYEQYF.

The rearrangement uses TRBV27 and TRBJ2-1; 13 bases agree with TRBD2. Per the germline V gene, CDR1 is MNHEY and CDR2 is SMNVEV (reference sequence). V dropped 7 bases and J dropped 6; count of bases not matched to a gene: 9. This CDR3 spans 16 amino acids. The CDR3 DNA follows: TGTGCCAGCAAAAACACGGGACTAGCGGGAACCAATGAGCAGTTCTTC. Translation: CASKNTGLAGTNEQFF.

The chain couples TRBV5-5 to TRBJ1-3; no definite D call. The V gene lost 4 bases and the J gene lost 0 bases, with 14 bases spanning the gap. This CDR3 region has 16 residues. CDR1 and CDR2 (germline): SGHKS, YYEKEE (reference sequence). The CDR3 protein is CASSPYTAISGNTIYF. The CDR3 DNA reads as TGTGCCAGCAGCCCTTATACAGCGATCTCTGGAAACACCATATATTTT.

V usage is TRBV3-1 (or the pseudogene TRBV3-2) and J usage is TRBJ2-7; D gene uncertain. The CDR3 covers 16 residues. Trimming cost V 0 bases and J 2 bases, with 14 bases left between them. Germline V lookup: CDR1 LGHDT, CDR2 YNNKEL (reference sequence). The CDR3 protein is CASSQEGSGKTYEQYF. CDR3 in DNA: TGTGCCAGCAGCCAAGAAGGCTCGGGCAAAACCTACGAGCAGTACTTC.

This chain connects TRBV9 to TRBJ2-3; the D gene is possibly TRBD2 (6 bases). The CDR3 totals 15 residues. Trimming pared 4 bases from V and 0 bases from J, leaving 12 bases between. Germline CDR1 is SGDLS and CDR2 is YYNGEE. The CDR3 sequence: CASSPQAGSTDTQYF. The CDR3 nucleotides read TGTGCCAGCAGCCCTCAAGCGGGCAGCACAGATACGCAGTATTTT.

The J gene is TRBJ1-3, the V gene TRBV6-6, with TRBD1 matching over 8 bases. The germline V gene encodes CDR1 MNHNY and CDR2 SVGAGI (reference sequence). The CDR3 runs 14 residues. J was trimmed by 4 bases and V by 6 bases; bases with no gene match: 5. The DNA for the CDR3 is TGTGCCAGCAGCCTCAGGGGGCCCGGAAACACCATATATTTT. Translated: CASSLRGPGNTIYF.

The J gene is TRBJ2-1, the V gene TRBV19; D not resolved. Trimming left V 3 bases short and J 6 bases short, with 21 bases between. This CDR3 is built from 17 residues. Looked up from germline, CDR1 is LNHDA and CDR2 is SQIVND (reference sequence). The CDR3 DNA is TGTGCCAGTAGTATCAGATTCGGCTCTTCGACCAGCAATGAGCAGTTCTTC. Translating gives CASSIRFGSSTSNEQFF.

V usage is TRBV5-4 and J usage is TRBJ2-5; D call uncertain. Deletions cut 0 bases from V and 2 bases from J, with 5 bases between. Germline CDR1 is SGHNT and CDR2 is YYREEE (reference sequence). The CDR3 sequence is 13 residues long. CDR3 sequence (DNA): TGTGCCAGCAGCTTGGTGGATCAAGAGACCCAGTACTTC. Translation: CASSLVDQETQYF. Looking up the rest from reference TRBV5-4 and TRBJ2-5 gives the full variable domain: ETGVTQSPTHLIKTRGQQVTLRCSSQSGHNTVSWYQQALGQGPQFIFQYYREEENGRGNFPPRFSGLQFPNYSSELNVNALELDDSALYLCASSLVDQETQYFGPGTRLLVL.

A few counts support this clone. The V call is TRBV19, the J call TRBJ1-5; TRBD1 matches at 7 bases. The ends lost 7 bases at V and 6 bases at J; junction bases unmatched: 9. The CDR3 is made up of 14 amino acids. From germline, CDR1 is LNHDA and CDR2 SQIVND (reference sequence). CDR3 sequence: CASTPTQGIQPQHF. The CDR3 DNA reads TGTGCCAGTACTCCAACACAGGGGATTCAGCCCCAGCATTTT.

The rearrangement joins TRBV7-8 to TRBJ2-7; no clear D. V dropped 1 base and J dropped 2 bases, with 9 bases sitting between them. Germline V gives CDR1 SGHVS, CDR2 FQNEAQ. CDR3 length: 14 residues. The CDR3 DNA sequence: TGTGCCAGCAGCTTAGAGGCAGCCACCTACGAGCAGTACTTC. This translates into CASSLEAATYEQYF.

V and J are TRBV6-5 and TRBJ2-7, with D tentatively TRBD1 (7 bases). This CDR3 is 14 amino acids long. Germline CDR1 and CDR2: MNHEY and SVGAGI. The ends were cut back, 5 bases at V and 2 bases at J, with 13 bases in the middle. The CDR3 DNA sequence: TGTGCCAGCAGTCTGCGGGACAGCGCCTACGAGCAGTACTTC. Translating it yields CASSLRDSAYEQYF.

This chain connects TRBV7-8 to TRBJ1-1; D is undetermined. CDR1 is SGHVS and CDR2 is FQNEAQ in the germline V gene. The CDR3 is 15 amino acids. The V and J ends lost 0 bases and 5 bases respectively, with 13 bases between them. CDR3 nucleotide sequence: TGTGCCAGCAGCTTAGCGCTATTCGGGGAAACTGAAGCTTTCTTT. It is translated as CASSLALFGETEAFF.

This rearrangement joins TRBV6-4 to TRBJ1-6, with D maybe TRBD1 (5 bases). CDR3 length equals 15 residues. CDR1 is MRHNA and CDR2 is SNTAGT in the germline V gene. The ends were cut back, 5 bases at V and 8 bases at J, with 16 bases in the middle. CDR3: CASSPRSGGDSPLHF. CDR3 in DNA: TGTGCCAGCAGTCCTCGCTCTGGGGGGGATTCACCCCTCCACTTT.

The chain has TRBV12-3 or TRBV12-4 and TRBJ1-2; D is unresolved. The CDR3 length is 11 residues. V was shortened by 4 bases and J by 6 bases, with 6 bases between the two germline ends. This chain's CDR3 is CASSSGNGYTF. DNA for the CDR3: TGTGCCAGCAGTTCGGGGAATGGCTACACCTTC.